These 6 T cell receptor beta chains came from one sample sequenced in a study of cytomegalovirus exposure and HLA in healthy donors. The PCR had 60 Vbeta and 13 Jbeta primers. Libraries were prepared by immunoSEQ multiplex PCR; TCRdb keeps only in-frame clonotypes and omits some of them. The table has 100,000 to 150,000 clones, over 8% seen once. What was sequenced was PBMCs. These receptors came from a middle-aged man in good health and CMV-seronegative.

This clone has just a few counts. The chain is built from TRBV2 and TRBJ2-1; D remains ambiguous. Trimming shortened V by 6 bases and J by 7 bases, and 7 bases separated the two germline ends. This CDR3 spans 11 amino acids. Germline CDR1 reads SNHLY; CDR2 reads FYNNEI. The CDR3 protein is CASREWNEQFF. For the CDR3, the DNA is TGTGCCAGCAGAGAGTGGAATGAGCAGTTCTTC.

J is TRBJ1-1 and V is TRBV4-1; TRBD1 might be the D (5 bases). The V and J ends lost 4 bases and 0 bases respectively, with 6 bases between them. The CDR3 consists of 13 residues. CDR1 is MGHRA, CDR2 YSYEKL, per germline. The CDR3 sequence: CASSPGMNTEAFF. In DNA, the CDR3 is TGCGCCAGCAGCCCAGGGATGAACACTGAAGCTTTCTTT.

This clone was picked up a small number of times. Mismatch with germline at one junction end may stem from a read error. The rearrangement uses TRBV5-6 and TRBJ1-1, with D maybe TRBD1 (6 bases). This CDR3 contains 14 residues. Germline V gives CDR1 SGHDT, CDR2 YYEEEE. CDR3 protein: CASSLGAGTTEVFF. The CDR3 coding sequence is TGTGCCAGCAGCTTGGGGGCAGGGACAACTGAAGTTTTCTTT. Variable domain in full (rest from reference TRBV5-6 and TRBJ1-1): DAGVTQSPTHLIKTRGQQVTLRCSPKSGHDTVSWYQQALGQGPQFIFQYYEEEERQRGNFPDRFSGHQFPNYSSELNVNALLLGDSALYLCASSLGAGTTEVFFGQGTRLTVV.

This clone was recorded a few times. CDR3 sequence: CASSFGGSSGYTF. CDR3 coding DNA: TGTGCCAGCAGTTTTGGAGGGTCTAGTGGCTACACCTTC. The chain carries TRBV27 and TRBJ1-2, with no clear D. Germline CDR1 is MNHEY and CDR2 is SMNVEV (reference sequence). The CDR3 is 13 amino acids. V was shortened by 3 bases and J by 7 bases, with 12 bases between the two germline ends.

This clone was found a few times. The V and J genes are TRBV7-9 and TRBJ2-3; 7 bases fit TRBD2. After removal of 4 bases from V and 7 bases from J, the junction contained 2 bases not matched to a gene. Germline CDR1 is SEHNR and CDR2 is FQNEAQ (reference sequence). This CDR3 spans 12 amino acids. CDR3 coding DNA: TGTGCCAGCAGCTCGGGGGGAAATACGCAGTATTTT. Translated, it gives CASSSGGNTQYF. Supplemented by reference TRBV7-9 and TRBJ2-3, the full variable domain reads DTGVSQNPRHKITKRGQNVTFRCDPISEHNRLYWYRQTLGQGPEFLTYFQNEAQLEKSRLLSDRFSAERPKGSFSTLEIQRTEQGDSAMYLCASSSGGNTQYFGPGTRLTVL.

This clone turned up a few times. The CDR3 bases are TGTGCCAGCAGCCAGGGGACTAGCGGCCGCACAGATACGCAGTATTTT. It specifies CASSQGTSGRTDTQYF. V is TRBV11-3 and J is TRBJ2-3, with TRBD2 identical over 11 bases. V gave up 5 bases and J gave up 1 base; unmatched junction bases: 5. Germline-derived CDR1 and CDR2 are SGHNT and YENEEA. The CDR3 is 16 amino acids.